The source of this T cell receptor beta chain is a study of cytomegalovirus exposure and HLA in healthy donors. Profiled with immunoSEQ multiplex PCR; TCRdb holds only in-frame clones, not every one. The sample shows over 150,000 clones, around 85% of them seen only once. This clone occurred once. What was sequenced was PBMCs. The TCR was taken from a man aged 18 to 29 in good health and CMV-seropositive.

The CDR3 nucleotides are TGTGCCAGCAGCCCCCACGGGGGGTCTAGCACAGATACGCAGTATTTT. This encodes CASSPHGGSSTDTQYF. The J gene is TRBJ2-3, the V gene TRBV9, with 7 bases that match TRBD2. J was trimmed by 0 bases and V by 4 bases; bases with no gene match: 8. The germline V gene has CDR1 SGDLS and CDR2 YYNGEE. There are 16 residues in the CDR3.